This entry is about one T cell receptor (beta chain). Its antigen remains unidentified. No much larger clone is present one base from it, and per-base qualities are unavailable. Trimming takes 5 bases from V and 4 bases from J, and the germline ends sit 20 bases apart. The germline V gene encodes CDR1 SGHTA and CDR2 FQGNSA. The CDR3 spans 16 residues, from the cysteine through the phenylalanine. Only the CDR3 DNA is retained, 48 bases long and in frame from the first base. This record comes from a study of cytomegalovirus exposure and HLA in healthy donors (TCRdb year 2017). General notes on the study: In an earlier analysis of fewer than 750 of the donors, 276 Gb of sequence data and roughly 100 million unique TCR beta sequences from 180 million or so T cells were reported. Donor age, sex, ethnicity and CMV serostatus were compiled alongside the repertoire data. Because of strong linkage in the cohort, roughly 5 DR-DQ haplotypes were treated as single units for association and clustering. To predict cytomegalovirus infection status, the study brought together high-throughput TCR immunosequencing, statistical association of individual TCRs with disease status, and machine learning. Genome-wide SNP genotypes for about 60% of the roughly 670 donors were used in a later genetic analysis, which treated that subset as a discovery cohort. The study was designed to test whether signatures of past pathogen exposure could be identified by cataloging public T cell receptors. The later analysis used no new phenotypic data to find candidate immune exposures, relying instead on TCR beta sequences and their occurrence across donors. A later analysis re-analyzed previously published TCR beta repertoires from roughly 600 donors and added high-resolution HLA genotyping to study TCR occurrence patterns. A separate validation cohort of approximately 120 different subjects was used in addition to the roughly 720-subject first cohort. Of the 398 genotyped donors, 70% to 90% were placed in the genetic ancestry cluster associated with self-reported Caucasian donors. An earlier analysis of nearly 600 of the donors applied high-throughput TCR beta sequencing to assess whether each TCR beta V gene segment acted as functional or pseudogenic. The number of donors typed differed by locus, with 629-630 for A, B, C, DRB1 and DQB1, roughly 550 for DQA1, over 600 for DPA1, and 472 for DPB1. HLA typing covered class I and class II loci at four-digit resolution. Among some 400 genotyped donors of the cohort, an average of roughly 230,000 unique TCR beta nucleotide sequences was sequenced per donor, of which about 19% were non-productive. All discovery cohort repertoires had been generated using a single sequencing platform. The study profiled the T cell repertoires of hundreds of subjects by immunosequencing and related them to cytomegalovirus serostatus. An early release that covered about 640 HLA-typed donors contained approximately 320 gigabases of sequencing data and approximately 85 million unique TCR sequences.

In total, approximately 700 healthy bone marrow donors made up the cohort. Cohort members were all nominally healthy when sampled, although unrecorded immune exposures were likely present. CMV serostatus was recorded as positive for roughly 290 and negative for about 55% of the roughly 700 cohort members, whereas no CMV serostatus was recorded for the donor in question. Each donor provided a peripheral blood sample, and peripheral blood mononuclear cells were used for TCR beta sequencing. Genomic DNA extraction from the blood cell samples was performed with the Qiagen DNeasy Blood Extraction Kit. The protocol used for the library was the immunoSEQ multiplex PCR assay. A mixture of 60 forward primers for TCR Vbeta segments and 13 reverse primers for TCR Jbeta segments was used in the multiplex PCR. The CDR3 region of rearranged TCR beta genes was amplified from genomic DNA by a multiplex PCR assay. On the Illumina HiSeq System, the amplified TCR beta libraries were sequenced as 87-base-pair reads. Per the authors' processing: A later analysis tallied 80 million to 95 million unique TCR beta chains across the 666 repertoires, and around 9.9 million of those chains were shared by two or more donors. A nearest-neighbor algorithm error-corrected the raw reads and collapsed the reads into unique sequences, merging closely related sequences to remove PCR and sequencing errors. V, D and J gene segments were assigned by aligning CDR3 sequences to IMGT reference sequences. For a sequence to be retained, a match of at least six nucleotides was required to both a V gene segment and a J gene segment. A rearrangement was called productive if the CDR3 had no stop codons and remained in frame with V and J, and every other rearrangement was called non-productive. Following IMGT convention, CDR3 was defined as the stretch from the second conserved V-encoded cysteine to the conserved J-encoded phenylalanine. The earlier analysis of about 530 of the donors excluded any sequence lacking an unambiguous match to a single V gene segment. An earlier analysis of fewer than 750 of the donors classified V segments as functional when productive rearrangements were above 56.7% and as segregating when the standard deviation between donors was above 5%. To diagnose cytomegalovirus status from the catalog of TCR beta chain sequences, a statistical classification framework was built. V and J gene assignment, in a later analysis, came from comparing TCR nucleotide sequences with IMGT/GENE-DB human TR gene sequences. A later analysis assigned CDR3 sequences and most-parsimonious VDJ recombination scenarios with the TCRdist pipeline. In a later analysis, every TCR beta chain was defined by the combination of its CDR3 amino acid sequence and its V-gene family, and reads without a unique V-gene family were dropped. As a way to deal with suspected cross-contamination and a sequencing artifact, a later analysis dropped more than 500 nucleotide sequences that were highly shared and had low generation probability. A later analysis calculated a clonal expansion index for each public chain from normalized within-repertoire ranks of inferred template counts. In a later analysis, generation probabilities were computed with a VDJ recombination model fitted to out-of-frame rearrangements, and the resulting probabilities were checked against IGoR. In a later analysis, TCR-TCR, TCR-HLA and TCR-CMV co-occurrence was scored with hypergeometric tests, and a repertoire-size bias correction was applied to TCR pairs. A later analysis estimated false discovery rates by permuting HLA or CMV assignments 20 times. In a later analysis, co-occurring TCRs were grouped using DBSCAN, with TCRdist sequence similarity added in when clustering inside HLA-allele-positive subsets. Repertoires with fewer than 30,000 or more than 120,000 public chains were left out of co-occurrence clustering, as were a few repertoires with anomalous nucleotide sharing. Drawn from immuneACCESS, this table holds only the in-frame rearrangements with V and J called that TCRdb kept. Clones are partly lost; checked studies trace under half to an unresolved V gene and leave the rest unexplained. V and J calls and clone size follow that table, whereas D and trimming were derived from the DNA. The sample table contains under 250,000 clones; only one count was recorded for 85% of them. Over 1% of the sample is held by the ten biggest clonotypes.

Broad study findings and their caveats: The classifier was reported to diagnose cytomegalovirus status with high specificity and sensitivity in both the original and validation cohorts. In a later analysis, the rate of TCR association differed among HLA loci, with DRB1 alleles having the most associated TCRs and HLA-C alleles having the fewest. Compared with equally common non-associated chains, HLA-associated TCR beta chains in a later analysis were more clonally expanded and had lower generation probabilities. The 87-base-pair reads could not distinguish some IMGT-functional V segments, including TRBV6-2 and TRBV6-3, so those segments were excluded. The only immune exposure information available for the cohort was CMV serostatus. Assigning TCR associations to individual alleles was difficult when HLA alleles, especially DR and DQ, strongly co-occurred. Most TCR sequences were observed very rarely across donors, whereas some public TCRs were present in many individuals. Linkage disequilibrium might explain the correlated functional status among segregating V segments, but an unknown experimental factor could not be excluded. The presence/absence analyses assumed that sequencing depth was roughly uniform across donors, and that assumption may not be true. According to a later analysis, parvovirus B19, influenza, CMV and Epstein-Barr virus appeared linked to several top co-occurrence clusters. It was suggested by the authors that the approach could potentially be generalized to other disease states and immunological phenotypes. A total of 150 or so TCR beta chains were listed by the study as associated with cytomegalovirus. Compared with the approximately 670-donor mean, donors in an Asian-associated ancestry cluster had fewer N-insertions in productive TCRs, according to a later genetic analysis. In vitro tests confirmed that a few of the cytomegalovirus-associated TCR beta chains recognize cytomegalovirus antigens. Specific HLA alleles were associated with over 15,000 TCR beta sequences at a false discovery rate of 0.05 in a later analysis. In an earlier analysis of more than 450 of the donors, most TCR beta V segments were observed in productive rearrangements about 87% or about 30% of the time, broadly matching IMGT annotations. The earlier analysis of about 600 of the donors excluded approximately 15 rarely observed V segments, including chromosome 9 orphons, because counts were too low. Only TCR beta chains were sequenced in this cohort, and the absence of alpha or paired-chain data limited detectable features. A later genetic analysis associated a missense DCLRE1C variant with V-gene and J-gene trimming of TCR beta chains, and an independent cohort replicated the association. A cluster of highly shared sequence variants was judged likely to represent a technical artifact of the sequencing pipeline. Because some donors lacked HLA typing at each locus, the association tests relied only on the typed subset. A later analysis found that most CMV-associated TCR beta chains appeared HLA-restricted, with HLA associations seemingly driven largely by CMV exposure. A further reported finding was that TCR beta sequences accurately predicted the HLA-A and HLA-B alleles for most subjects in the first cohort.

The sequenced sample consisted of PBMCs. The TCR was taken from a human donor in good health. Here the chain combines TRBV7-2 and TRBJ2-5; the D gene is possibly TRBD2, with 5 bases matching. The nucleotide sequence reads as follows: TGTGCCAGCAGCCCTCGGGGTCTGCCCCCCCTAGAGACCCAGTACTTC. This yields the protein CASSPRGLPPLETQYF.